Shown below are 14 T cell receptor beta chains from a single sample sequenced in a study of T cells in localized non-small cell lung cancer. TCRdb keeps only in-frame clones here, not all; method: immunoSEQ multiplex PCR. The table records about 31,000 clones, 80% to 90% of them present only once. Sequences were derived from peripheral blood, sampled before any cancer treatment. The receptors were sampled from a woman between 35 and 75 years old with stage I lung adenocarcinoma.

CDR3 coding DNA: TGTGCCAGCAGCTTTGCGACGGGAGGTCCCACAGATACGCAGTATTTT. It encodes CASSFATGGPTDTQYF. The chain joins TRBV7-2 to TRBJ2-3; TRBD2 matches 7 bases. The CDR3 is 16 residues long. J lost 2 bases, V lost 3 bases, and 8 bases had no gene match. CDR1 is SGHTA and CDR2 is FQGNSA in the germline V gene.

The rearrangement uses TRBV6-5 and TRBJ1-3, with a weak D call TRBD1 (5 bases). V was pared by 6 bases and J by 4 bases, with 16 bases between. Germline V lookup: CDR1 MNHEY, CDR2 SVGAGI. CDR3 length: 15 amino acids. The CDR3 loop is CASSSRQGPGNTIYF. DNA for the CDR3: TGTGCCAGCAGCTCACGTCAGGGTCCGGGAAACACCATATATTTT.

The chain has TRBV9 and TRBJ2-2, with 7 bases matching TRBD1. The CDR3 sequence is 16 residues long. The V and J ends lost 4 bases and 1 base, in that order; junction bases with no gene match: 7. Germline CDR1 is SGDLS and CDR2 is YYNGEE. Here the CDR3 reads CASSPRWTGNTGELFF. As DNA, the CDR3 is TGTGCCAGCAGCCCCCGGTGGACAGGGAACACCGGGGAGCTGTTTTTT.

The V and J genes are TRBV7-2 and TRBJ2-1; D is ambiguous. Trimming took 5 bases from V and 0 from J, leaving 11 bases between them. CDR1 is SGHTA, CDR2 FQGNSA, per germline. The CDR3 has 15 amino acids. The CDR3, as DNA: TGTGCCAGCAGCCCGGCGCCTAGCTCCTACAATGAGCAGTTCTTC. As protein: CASSPAPSSYNEQFF.

The CDR3 loop reads CASSLSAAGPGELFF. The CDR3 bases are TGTGCCAGCAGTTTATCAGCGGCGGGACCCGGGGAGCTGTTTTTT. The chain is built from TRBV28 and TRBJ2-2, with D possibly matching TRBD2 (6 bases). This CDR3 region has 15 residues. Germline V CDR1 and CDR2: MDHEN, SYDVKM. Deletions cut 1 base from V and 6 bases from J, with 12 bases between.

The chain has TRBV28 and TRBJ2-5, with a tentative D call TRBD2 (6 bases). Germline lookup yields CDR1 MDHEN and CDR2 SYDVKM. The CDR3 is 13 amino acids. V was cut by 5 bases and J by 4 bases, with 11 bases left in between. The CDR3, as DNA: TGTGCCAGCAGTCTCCCGCGGGGAGAGACCCAGTACTTC. The encoded protein is CASSLPRGETQYF.

The chain links TRBV19 to TRBJ2-1; D possibly uses TRBD1 or TRBD2 (6 bases each). V shed 3 bases and J shed 4 bases, with 10 bases lying between them. Per the germline V gene, CDR1 is LNHDA and CDR2 is SQIVND (reference sequence). The CDR3 extends over 14 amino acids. The CDR3 region has the DNA TGTGCCAGTAGTATTGGAGGGGGTTACAATGAGCAGTTCTTC. It specifies CASSIGGGYNEQFF.

On this clone itself: The germline gene is not matched at one end of the junction; a read error may be the cause. The V call is TRBV15, the J call TRBJ2-3; no clear D gene. The CDR3 covers 12 residues. CDR1 is LNHNV, CDR2 YYDKDF, per germline (reference sequence). The CDR3 is CATGSYTDTQYF. As DNA, the CDR3 is TGTGCCACCGGCAGCTACACAGATACGCAGTATTTT.

V and J are TRBV15 and TRBJ2-1; D unclear. V lost 1 base and J 0 bases, leaving 7 bases between the germline ends. Germline values: CDR1 LNHNV, CDR2 YYDKDF (reference sequence). CDR3 length equals 15 residues. The CDR3 coding sequence is TGTGCCACCAGCAGAGCTAGGAGCTCCTACAATGAGCAGTTCTTC. It specifies CATSRARSSYNEQFF.

The chain carries TRBV29-1 and TRBJ2-3; D gene ambiguous. This CDR3 contains 14 residues. In germline, CDR1 is SQVTM, CDR2 ANQGSEA. Trimming stripped 6 bases from V and 0 bases from J, with 13 bases between. CDR3 sequence: CSVELGFSTDTQYF. As DNA, the CDR3 is TGCAGCGTCGAACTGGGATTTAGCACAGATACGCAGTATTTT.

This chain uses TRBV19 with TRBJ2-5; D is possibly TRBD2 (5 bases). The germline V gene encodes CDR1 LNHDA and CDR2 SQIVND (reference sequence). The CDR3 sequence is 15 residues long. The V gene lost 5 bases and the J gene lost 4 bases, with 17 bases spanning the gap. Here the CDR3 reads CASSPSARVGETQYF. As DNA, the CDR3 is TGTGCCAGTAGTCCTTCCGCGCGGGTCGGAGAGACCCAGTACTTC.

V usage is TRBV29-1 and J usage is TRBJ2-5, with D possibly being TRBD1 or TRBD2 (6 bases each). Trimming removed 7 bases from V and 2 bases from J, with 14 bases in between. The CDR3 has 13 residues. Germline CDR1 SQVTM, CDR2 ANQGSEA. The CDR3 region is CSGSGAGQETQYF. The CDR3 coding sequence is TGCAGCGGCTCGGGGGCTGGGCAAGAGACCCAGTACTTC.

The chain employs TRBV5-8 and TRBJ1-1; TRBD1 matches at 11 bases. The germline V gene encodes CDR1 SGHTS and CDR2 YDEGEE. Trimming at V came to 0 bases and at J to 7 bases, leaving 8 bases not matched to a gene. CDR3 length: 16 residues. CDR3 nucleotides: TGTGCCAGCAGCTTGGTAGGACAGGGGGCTAATGTTGAAGCTTTCTTT. Translating it yields CASSLVGQGANVEAFF.

This clone was counted a few times. The chain combines TRBV9 with TRBJ1-5; TRBD1 is a possible D gene (5 bases). The CDR3 totals 15 residues. Germline-derived CDR1 and CDR2 are SGDLS and YYNGEE. V was pared by 0 bases and J by 3 bases, with 10 bases between. The CDR3 here is CASSVGGDDNQPQHF. CDR3 coding DNA: TGTGCCAGCAGCGTAGGAGGGGACGACAATCAGCCCCAGCATTTT.